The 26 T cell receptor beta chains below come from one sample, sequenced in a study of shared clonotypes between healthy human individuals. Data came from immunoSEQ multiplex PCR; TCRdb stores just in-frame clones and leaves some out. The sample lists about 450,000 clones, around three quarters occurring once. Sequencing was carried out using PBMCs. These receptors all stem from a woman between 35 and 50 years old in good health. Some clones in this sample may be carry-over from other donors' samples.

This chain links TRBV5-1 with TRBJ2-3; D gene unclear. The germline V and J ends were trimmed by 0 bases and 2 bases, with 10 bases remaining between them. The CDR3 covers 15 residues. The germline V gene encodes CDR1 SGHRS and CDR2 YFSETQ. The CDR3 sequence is CASSLVATYTDTQYF. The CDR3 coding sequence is TGCGCCAGCAGCTTGGTAGCCACATACACAGATACGCAGTATTTT.

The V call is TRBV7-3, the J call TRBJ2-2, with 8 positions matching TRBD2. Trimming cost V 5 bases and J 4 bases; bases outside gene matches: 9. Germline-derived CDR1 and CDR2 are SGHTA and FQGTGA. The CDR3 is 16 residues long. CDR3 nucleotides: TGTGCCAGCAGCCCTCCGGGGGGGTCGAGCACCGGGGAGCTGTTTTTT. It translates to CASSPPGGSSTGELFF.

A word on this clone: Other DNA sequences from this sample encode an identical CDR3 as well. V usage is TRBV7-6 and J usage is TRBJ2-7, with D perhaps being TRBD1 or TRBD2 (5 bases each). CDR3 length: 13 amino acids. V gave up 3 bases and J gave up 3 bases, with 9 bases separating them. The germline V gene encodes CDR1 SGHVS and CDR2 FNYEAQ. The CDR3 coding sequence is TGTGCCAGCAGCTTGGGACGCAGCTACGAGCAGTACTTC. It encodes CASSLGRSYEQYF.

The CDR3 DNA reads as TGTGCCAGCAGCTTGGGGTACGGGACAGGGTATTGGAACACTGAAGCTTTCTTT. This translates into CASSLGYGTGYWNTEAFF. The chain recombines TRBV5-6 with TRBJ1-1, with 9 bases matching TRBD1. CDR1 and CDR2 (germline): SGHDT, YYEEEE. V lost 0 bases to trimming and J lost 1 base; unmatched junction nucleotides: 10. CDR3 length equals 18 residues. The full variable domain, completed using reference TRBV5-6 and TRBJ1-1, is DAGVTQSPTHLIKTRGQQVTLRCSPKSGHDTVSWYQQALGQGPQFIFQYYEEEERQRGNFPDRFSGHQFPNYSSELNVNALLLGDSALYLCASSLGYGTGYWNTEAFFGQGTRLTVV.

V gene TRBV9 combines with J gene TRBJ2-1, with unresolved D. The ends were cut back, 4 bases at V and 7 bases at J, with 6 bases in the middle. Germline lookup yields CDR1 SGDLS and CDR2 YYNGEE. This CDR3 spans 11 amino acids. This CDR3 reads CASSPSNEQFF. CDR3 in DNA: TGTGCCAGCAGCCCCTCTAATGAGCAGTTCTTC.

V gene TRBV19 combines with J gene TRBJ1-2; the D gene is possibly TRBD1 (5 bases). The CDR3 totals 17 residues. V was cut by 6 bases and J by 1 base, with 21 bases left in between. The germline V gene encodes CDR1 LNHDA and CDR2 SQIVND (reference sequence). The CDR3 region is CASSPDRGGRHNYGYTF. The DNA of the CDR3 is TGTGCCAGTAGCCCGGACCGGGGGGGAAGGCATAACTATGGCTACACCTTC.

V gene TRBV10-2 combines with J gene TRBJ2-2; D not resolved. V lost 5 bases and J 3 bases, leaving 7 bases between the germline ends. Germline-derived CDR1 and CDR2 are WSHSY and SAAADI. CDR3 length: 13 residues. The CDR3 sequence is CASSPEYTGELFF. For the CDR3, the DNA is TGCGCCAGCAGTCCGGAATACACCGGGGAGCTGTTTTTT.

Here the CDR3 reads CASSPGTLREQYF. DNA of the CDR3: TGTGCCAGCAGCCCCGGGACATTGAGGGAGCAGTACTTC. V usage is TRBV7-2 and J usage is TRBJ2-7; D is possibly TRBD1 (6 bases). Per the germline V gene, CDR1 is SGHTA and CDR2 is FQGNSA. The CDR3 is 13 residues long. Trimming shortened V by 5 bases and J by 7 bases, and 15 bases separated the two germline ends. Variable domain in full (rest from reference TRBV7-2 and TRBJ2-7): GAGVSQSPSNKVTEKGKDVELRCDPISGHTALYWYRQSLGQGLEFLIYFQGNSAPDKSGLPSDRFSAERTGGSVSTLTIQRTQQEDSAVYLCASSPGTLREQYFGPGTRLTVT.

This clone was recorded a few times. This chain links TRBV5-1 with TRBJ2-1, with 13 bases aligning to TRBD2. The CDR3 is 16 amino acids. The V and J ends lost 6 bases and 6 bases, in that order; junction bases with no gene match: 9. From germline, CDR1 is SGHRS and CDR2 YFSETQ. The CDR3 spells CASTSGGLAGTNEQFF. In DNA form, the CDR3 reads TGCGCCAGCACTTCAGGGGGACTAGCGGGAACCAATGAGCAGTTCTTC.

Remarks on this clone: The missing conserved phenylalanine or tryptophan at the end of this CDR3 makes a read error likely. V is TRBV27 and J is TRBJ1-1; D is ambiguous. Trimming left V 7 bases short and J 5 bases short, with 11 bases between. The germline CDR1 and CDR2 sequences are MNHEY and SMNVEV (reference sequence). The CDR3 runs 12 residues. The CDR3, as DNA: TGTGCCAGCATCAGGTCGGGGACTGAAGCTTTCTAT. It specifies CASIRSGTEAFY.

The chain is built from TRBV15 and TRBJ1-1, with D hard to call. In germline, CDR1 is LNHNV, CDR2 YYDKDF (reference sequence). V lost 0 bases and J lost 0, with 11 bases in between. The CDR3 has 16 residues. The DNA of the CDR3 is TGTGCCACCAGCAGAGATTTTCTAGAGATGAACACTGAAGCTTTCTTT. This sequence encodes CATSRDFLEMNTEAFF.

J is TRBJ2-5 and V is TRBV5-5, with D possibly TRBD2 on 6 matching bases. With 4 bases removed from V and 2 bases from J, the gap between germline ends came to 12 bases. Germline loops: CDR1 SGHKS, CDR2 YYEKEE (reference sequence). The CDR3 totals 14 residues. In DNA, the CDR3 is TGTGCCAGCAGCCTGGTGGGGGGTCAAGAGACCCAGTACTTC. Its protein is CASSLVGGQETQYF.

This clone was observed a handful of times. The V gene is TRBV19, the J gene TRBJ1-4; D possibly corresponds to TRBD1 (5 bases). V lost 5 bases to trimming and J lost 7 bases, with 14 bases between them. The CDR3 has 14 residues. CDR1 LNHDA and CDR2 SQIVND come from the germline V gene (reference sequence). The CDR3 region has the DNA TGTGCCAGTAGTCGCACAGGTGGAGGTGAAAAACTGTTTTTT. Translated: CASSRTGGGEKLFF.

CDR3 loop: CASSFRLPTDTQYF. The CDR3 DNA is TGTGCCAGCAGCTTCAGGCTACCCACAGATACGCAGTATTTT. The rearrangement uses TRBV7-2 and TRBJ2-3; D is unresolved. Trimming shortened V by 3 bases and J by 2 bases, and 9 bases separated the two germline ends. The CDR3 consists of 14 residues. The germline V gene has CDR1 SGHTA and CDR2 FQGNSA.

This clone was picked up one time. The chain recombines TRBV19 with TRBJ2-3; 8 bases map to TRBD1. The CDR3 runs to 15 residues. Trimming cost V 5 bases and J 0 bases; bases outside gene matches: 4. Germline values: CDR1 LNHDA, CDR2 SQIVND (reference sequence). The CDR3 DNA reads TGTGCCAGTAGTGACAGGGGATCTAGCACAGATACGCAGTATTTT. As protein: CASSDRGSSTDTQYF.

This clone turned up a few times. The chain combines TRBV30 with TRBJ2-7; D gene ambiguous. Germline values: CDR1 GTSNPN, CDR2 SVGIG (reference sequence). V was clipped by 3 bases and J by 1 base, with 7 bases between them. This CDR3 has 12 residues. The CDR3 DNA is TGTGCCTGGAGCCCTCAATCCTACGAGCAGTACTTC. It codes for CAWSPQSYEQYF. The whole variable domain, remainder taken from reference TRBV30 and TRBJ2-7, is SQTIHQWPATLVQPVGSPLSLECTVEGTSNPNLYWYRQAAGRGLQLLFYSVGIGQISSEVPQNLSASRPQDRQFILSSKKLLLSDSGFYLCAWSPQSYEQYFGPGTRLTVT.

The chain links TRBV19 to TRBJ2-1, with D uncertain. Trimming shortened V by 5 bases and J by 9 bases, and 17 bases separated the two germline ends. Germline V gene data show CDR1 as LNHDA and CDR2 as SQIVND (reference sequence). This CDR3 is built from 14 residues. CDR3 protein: CASSLTRFPGEQFF. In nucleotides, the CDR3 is TGTGCCAGTAGTTTGACTCGGTTTCCGGGTGAGCAGTTCTTC.

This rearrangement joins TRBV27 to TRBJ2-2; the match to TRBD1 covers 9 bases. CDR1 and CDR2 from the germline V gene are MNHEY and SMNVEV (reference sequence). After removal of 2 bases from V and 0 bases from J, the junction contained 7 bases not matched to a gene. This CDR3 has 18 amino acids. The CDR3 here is CASSLRSTGGTNTGELFF. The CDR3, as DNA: TGTGCCAGCAGTTTAAGGTCCACAGGGGGCACGAACACCGGGGAGCTGTTTTTT.

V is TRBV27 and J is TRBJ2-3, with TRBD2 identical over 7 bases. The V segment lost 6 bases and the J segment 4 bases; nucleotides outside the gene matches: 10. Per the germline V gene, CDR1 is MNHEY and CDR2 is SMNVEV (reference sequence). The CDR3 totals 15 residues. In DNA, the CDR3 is TGTGCCAGCAGCCTTATGCCGGGAGGCTCAGATACGCAGTATTTT. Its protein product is CASSLMPGGSDTQYF.

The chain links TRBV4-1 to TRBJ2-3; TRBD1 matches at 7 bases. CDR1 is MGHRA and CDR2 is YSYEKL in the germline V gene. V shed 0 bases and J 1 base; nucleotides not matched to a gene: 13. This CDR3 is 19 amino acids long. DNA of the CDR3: TGCGCCAGCAGCCAAGATTTAGGACAGGTCCTCTACGGCACAGATACGCAGTATTTT. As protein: CASSQDLGQVLYGTDTQYF.

CDR3 sequence: CAISQLAGGPSDTQYF. Written as DNA, the CDR3 is TGTGCCATCAGTCAACTAGCGGGAGGGCCCTCAGATACGCAGTATTTT. The rearrangement uses TRBV10-3 and TRBJ2-3; 13 bases map to TRBD2. Germline V gene lookup returns CDR1 ENHRY and CDR2 SYGVKD. The CDR3 contains 16 residues. The V gene end was trimmed by 5 bases and the J gene end by 4 bases; junction bases not matched to a gene: 6.

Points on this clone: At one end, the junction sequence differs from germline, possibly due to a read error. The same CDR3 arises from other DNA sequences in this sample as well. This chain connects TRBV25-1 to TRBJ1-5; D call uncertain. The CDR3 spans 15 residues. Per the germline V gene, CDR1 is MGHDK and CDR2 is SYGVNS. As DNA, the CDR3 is TGTGCCAGCAGTGACCAGAGAGAGGGCGGTCAGCCCCAGCACTTT. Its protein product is CASSDQREGGQPQHF.

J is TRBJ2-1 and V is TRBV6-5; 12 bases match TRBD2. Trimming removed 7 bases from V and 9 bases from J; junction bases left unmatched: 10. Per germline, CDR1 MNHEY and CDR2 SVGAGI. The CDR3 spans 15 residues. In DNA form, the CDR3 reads TGTGCCAGCAATAGTGAGTCGACTAGCGGGAGTGAGCAGTTCTTC. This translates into CASNSESTSGSEQFF.

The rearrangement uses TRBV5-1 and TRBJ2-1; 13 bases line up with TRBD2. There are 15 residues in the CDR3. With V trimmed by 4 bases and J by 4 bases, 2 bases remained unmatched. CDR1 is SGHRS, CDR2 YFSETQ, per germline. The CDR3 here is CASSGGLAGYNEQFF. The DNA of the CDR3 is TGCGCCAGCAGCGGGGGACTAGCGGGGTACAATGAGCAGTTCTTC.

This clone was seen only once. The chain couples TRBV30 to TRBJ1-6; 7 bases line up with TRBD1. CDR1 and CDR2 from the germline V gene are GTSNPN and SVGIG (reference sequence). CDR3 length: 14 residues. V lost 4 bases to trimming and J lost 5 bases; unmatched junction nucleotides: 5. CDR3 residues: CAWTRGSNNSPLHF. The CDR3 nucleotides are TGTGCCTGGACCAGGGGGTCCAATAATTCACCCCTCCACTTT.

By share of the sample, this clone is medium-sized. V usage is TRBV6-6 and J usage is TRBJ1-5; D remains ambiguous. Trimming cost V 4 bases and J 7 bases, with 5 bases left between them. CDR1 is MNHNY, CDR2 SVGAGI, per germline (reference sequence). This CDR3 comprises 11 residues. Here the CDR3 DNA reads TGTGCCAGCAGTTCGGAGCAGCCCCAGCATTTT. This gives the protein CASSSEQPQHF.